This T cell receptor (beta chain) was documented in a study of STAT5B mutations in CD4+ large granular lymphocyte leukemia. As for the study in general: Among healthy controls, a particular HLA allele went with more CDR3 'QG' motifs.

This clone appeared a single time. The repertoire was sequenced with immunoSEQ multiplex PCR; TCRdb's copy has only in-frame clones and lacks some. The sample yields tens of thousands of clones, 70% to 80% seen once. Germline V gene sequence: CDR1 SQVTM, CDR2 ANQGSEA. CDR3 length: 12 residues. The sequenced sample consisted of CD4+ T cells from blood buffy coats. The rearrangement links TRBV29-1 to TRBJ2-5; 7 bases align to TRBD1. The DNA end is more similar to TRBJ2-7, so the J call may be wrong. This receptor was taken from a human donor in good health. The CDR3 reads CSVSVTGNEQYF. As DNA, the CDR3 is TGCAGCGTGTCCGTGACAGGGAACGAGCAGTACTTC.